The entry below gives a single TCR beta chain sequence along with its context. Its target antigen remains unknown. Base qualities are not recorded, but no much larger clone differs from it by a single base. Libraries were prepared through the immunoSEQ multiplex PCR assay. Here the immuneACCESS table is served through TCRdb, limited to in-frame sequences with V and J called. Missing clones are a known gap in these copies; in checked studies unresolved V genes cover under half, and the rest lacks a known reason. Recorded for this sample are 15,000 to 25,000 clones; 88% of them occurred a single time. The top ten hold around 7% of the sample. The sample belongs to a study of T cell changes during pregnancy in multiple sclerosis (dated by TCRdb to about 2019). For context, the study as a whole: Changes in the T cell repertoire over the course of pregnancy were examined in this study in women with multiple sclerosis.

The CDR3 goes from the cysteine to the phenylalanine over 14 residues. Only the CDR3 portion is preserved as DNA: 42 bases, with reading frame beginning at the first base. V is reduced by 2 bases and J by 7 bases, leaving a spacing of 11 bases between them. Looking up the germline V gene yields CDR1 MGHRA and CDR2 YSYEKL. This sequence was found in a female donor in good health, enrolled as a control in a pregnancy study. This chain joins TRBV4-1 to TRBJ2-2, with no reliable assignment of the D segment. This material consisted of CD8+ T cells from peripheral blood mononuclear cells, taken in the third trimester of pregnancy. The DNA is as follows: TGCGCCAGCAGCCAAACTTTCGGTATCGGGGAGCTGTTTTTT. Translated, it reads CASSQTFGIGELFF.